This T cell receptor (beta chain) was identified in a study of a mutant IDH1 vaccine in newly diagnosed glioma. Study-level background: The start of vaccination came 4-6 weeks after radiotherapy alone, or with temozolomide cycles. Treated patients showed a male proportion of about 60%, a female proportion of about 38%, and a mean age of approximately 40 years. Patients had received radiotherapy, temozolomide, or both previously, most receiving both. Study observations and caveats: Seemingly, pseudoprogression had no relation to changes in the top peripheral T cell clonotypes.

Documented time point: week 23, last vaccination. Each dose of the vaccine consisted of 300 ug of mutant IDH1 20-mer peptide, with topical imiquimod. Remarks on this clone: Its antigen is unidentified.

Assay used: immunoSEQ multiplex PCR; TCRdb lists only in-frame clones, some missing. The sample records almost 85,000 clones, almost 85% being singletons. Germline CDR1 is SGHTA and CDR2 is FQGNSA. Trimming removed 3 bases at V and 4 bases at J, with 15 bases between. CDR3 length equals 15 residues. Sequencing was performed on PBMCs, taken from a glioma patient whose treatment included an IDH1 peptide vaccine. The rearrangement joins TRBV7-2 to TRBJ2-5; D might be TRBD2 (6 bases). This TCR derives from a man aged 25-40 years with glioma. Some clones in this sample may be carry-over from other donors' samples. Written as DNA, the CDR3 is TGTGCCAGCAGCTTGAGGGGACTGCCCCCAGAGACCCAGTACTTC. It yields the protein CASSLRGLPPETQYF.